What follows are 29 T cell receptor beta chains derived from one specimen sequenced in a study of CXCR3-negative and CXCR3-positive naive CD8 T cells. Regarding the study as a whole: CXCR3-positive naive cells had TRB CDR3s that were more hydrophobic than CXCR3-negative naive cells had.

The TRB libraries of cDNA were built by UMI-labeled 5' RACE. Following a re-call of the 5' RACE reads, TCRdb has one entry per CDR3 protein and lacks DNA. The table for this sample gives about 50,000 distinct CDR3 sequences. Their specific antigens are unknown. Specimen: naive CXCR3+ CD8+ T cells from blood. Sample subset: CD45RO-CCR7+CD27+CD95- naive CD8+ T cells expressing CXCR3 (TNR3+). The receptor set was obtained from a human donor in good health. Some clones in this sample may be carry-over from other donors' samples.

The rearrangement uses TRBV7-2 and TRBJ2-7; the TRBD1 assignment by TCRdb is unverifiable without DNA. The CDR3 contains 16 residues. The germline gives CDR1 SGHTA, CDR2 FQGNSA. CDR3 sequence reads: CASSLVPRNSLYEQYF. Complete variable domain (other parts from reference TRBV7-2 and TRBJ2-7): GAGVSQSPSNKVTEKGKDVELRCDPISGHTALYWYRQSLGQGLEFLIYFQGNSAPDKSGLPSDRFSAERTGGSVSTLTIQRTQQEDSAVYLCASSLVPRNSLYEQYFGPGTRLTVT.

The gene calls are TRBV7-3 and TRBJ2-3. Germline V lookup: CDR1 SGHTA, CDR2 FQGTGA. This CDR3 spans 14 amino acids. CDR3 sequence reads: CASSLTGSTDTQYF.

The rearrangement links TRBV7-9 to TRBJ2-2; no DNA is available, so the TRBD1 call from TCRdb remains unchecked. The CDR3 has 13 amino acids. Per the germline V gene, CDR1 is SEHNR and CDR2 is FQNEAQ (reference sequence). The CDR3 loop reads CASSSGAPGELFF.

The rearrangement links TRBV20-1 to TRBJ1-6; TCRdb proposes TRBD1, but this gene call is untestable without DNA. Germline V CDR1 and CDR2: DFQATT, SNEGSKA (reference sequence). The CDR3 extends over 14 amino acids. The chain's CDR3 is CSASLDDGRSPLHF.

The CDR3 loop is CAISEEGGDGYTF. The chain combines TRBV10-3 with TRBJ1-2; TCRdb returns TRBD1, unconfirmable since there is no DNA. The CDR3 is 13 amino acids. CDR1 is ENHRY, CDR2 SYGVKD, per germline.

V gene TRBV25-1 combines with J gene TRBJ2-1; TCRdb selects TRBD1, and the lack of DNA leaves this call unchecked. The CDR3 length is 15 residues. CDR1 and CDR2 (germline): MGHDK, SYGVNS. Here the CDR3 reads CASSDGGDHHNEQFF.

CDR3 loop: CSVEDPRRPKEYEQFF. The V and J genes are TRBV29-1 and TRBJ2-1; TCRdb's D call of TRBD2 is untestable without DNA. The CDR3 contains 16 residues. Per the germline V gene, CDR1 is SQVTM and CDR2 is ANQGSEA.

The chain is built from TRBV7-2 and TRBJ2-1; TCRdb calls TRBD2, which cannot be checked without DNA. Germline assignment: CDR1 SGHTA and CDR2 FQGNSA. The CDR3 sequence is 15 residues long. Here the CDR3 reads CASSLVGGGADEQFF.

V gene TRBV10-2 combines with J gene TRBJ1-5. Germline CDR1 is WSHSY and CDR2 is SAAADI. This CDR3 spans 14 amino acids. The CDR3 region is CASSETQVYQPQHF.

J is TRBJ2-3 and V is TRBV7-2; no DNA is available, so the TRBD2 call from TCRdb remains unchecked. This CDR3 is 16 amino acids long. CDR1 and CDR2 from the germline V gene are SGHTA and FQGNSA. The CDR3 sequence is CASSLLLASVTDTQYF.

The genes are TRBV7-2 and TRBJ2-7; TCRdb designates TRBD1, a call that cannot be tested without DNA. Germline CDR1 SGHTA, CDR2 FQGNSA. CDR3 length: 15 residues. The CDR3 sequence is CASSFFGGASYEQYF.

The gene calls are TRBV29-1 and TRBJ2-2; TCRdb's D call, TRBD2, is unchecked because there is no DNA. Germline CDR1 reads SQVTM; CDR2 reads ANQGSEA. The CDR3 sequence is 15 residues long. The CDR3 is CSVETCSAGTGELFF.

The J gene is TRBJ1-2, the V gene TRBV29-1; lacking DNA, the TRBD1 call made by TCRdb goes unchecked. Germline V gene lookup returns CDR1 SQVTM and CDR2 ANQGSEA. CDR3 length: 15 residues. The CDR3: CSVEDRTGSNYGYTF.

The rearrangement joins TRBV28 to TRBJ2-2; TCRdb proposes TRBD1, but this gene call is untestable without DNA. Germline CDR1 is MDHEN and CDR2 is SYDVKM. CDR3 length: 16 residues. The CDR3: CASSFDGTEITGELFF.

The J gene is TRBJ2-7, the V gene TRBV10-2; TCRdb selects TRBD2, and the lack of DNA leaves this call unchecked. Germline CDR1 is WSHSY and CDR2 is SAAADI. This CDR3 comprises 14 residues. The CDR3 reads CATLGGASSYEQYF.

The chain carries TRBV25-1 and TRBJ1-2; without DNA, the TCRdb call of TRBD1 cannot be checked. From germline, CDR1 is MGHDK and CDR2 SYGVNS. CDR3 length: 17 amino acids. CDR3 in amino acids: CASRRPGQGSADYGYTF.

The CDR3 loop reads CASSHGGGSAGTPYEQYF. V and J are TRBV4-3 and TRBJ2-7; TCRdb returns TRBD1, unconfirmable since there is no DNA. Germline-derived CDR1 and CDR2 are LGHNA and YSLEER. CDR3 length: 18 amino acids.

J is TRBJ2-1 and V is TRBV6-6; TCRdb gives TRBD1 as the D gene, but with no DNA this cannot be confirmed. Germline V CDR1 and CDR2: MNHNY, SVGAGI (reference sequence). The CDR3 has 12 amino acids. The CDR3 protein is CASRDNDRVEFF.

The chain joins TRBV5-6 to TRBJ1-2; TCRdb's D call, TRBD1, is unchecked because there is no DNA. Germline assignment: CDR1 SGHDT and CDR2 YYEEEE. This CDR3 comprises 15 residues. The CDR3: CASSLARQGMRGYTF.

The rearrangement uses TRBV12-3 or TRBV12-4 and TRBJ1-5. CDR3 length: 13 amino acids. The CDR3 reads CASSPTGNQPQHF.

The chain couples TRBV24-1 to TRBJ2-2; the D call from TCRdb, TRBD1, cannot be confirmed without DNA. The CDR3 contains 16 residues. Germline CDR1 reads KGHDR; CDR2 reads SFDVKD. The CDR3 is CATSDPMDRGTGELFF.

CDR3 amino acids: CASSLAIQETQYF. This chain connects TRBV28 to TRBJ2-5. This CDR3 is 13 amino acids long. Germline-derived CDR1 and CDR2 are MDHEN and SYDVKM.

The chain links TRBV4-2 to TRBJ2-1; TCRdb reports TRBD2, a call that lacks DNA to check it against. The CDR3 contains 13 residues. Germline V lookup: CDR1 LGHNA, CDR2 YNFKEQ. The CDR3 sequence: CASSQGLLNEQFF.

The CDR3 loop reads CASSPGKPYEQYF. The chain carries TRBV14 and TRBJ2-7. The germline gives CDR1 SGHDN, CDR2 FVKESK. The CDR3 is made up of 13 amino acids.

CDR3 in amino acids: CASSRGGLYEQYF. The rearrangement joins TRBV7-9 to TRBJ2-7; with no DNA, the TCRdb D assignment of TRBD1 cannot be verified. The CDR3 is made up of 13 amino acids. CDR1 is SEHNR, CDR2 FQNEAQ, per germline (reference sequence).

This sequence joins TRBV29-1 and TRBJ2-7; TCRdb gives TRBD1 as the D gene, but with no DNA this cannot be confirmed. Germline assignment: CDR1 SQVTM and CDR2 ANQGSEA. The CDR3 is 14 residues long. The CDR3 loop reads CSVDDPGGSYEQYF.

The chain is built from TRBV6-2 or TRBV6-3 and TRBJ2-2; the TRBD1 assignment by TCRdb is unverifiable without DNA. Germline CDR1 is MNHEY and CDR2 is SVGEGT. CDR3 length: 21 residues. This CDR3 reads CASSYLLNKAGASRYTGELFF.

The chain combines TRBV5-4 with TRBJ2-2; as DNA is missing, the TRBD1 call by TCRdb cannot be tested. The length of the CDR3 is 16 residues. CDR1 is SGHNT and CDR2 is YYREEE in the germline V gene (reference sequence). The CDR3 sequence: CASSLDGRGLTGELFF.

This sequence joins TRBV7-6 and TRBJ2-1; TCRdb picks TRBD1, but there is no DNA to check that call. This CDR3 is 15 amino acids long. Looked up from germline, CDR1 is SGHVS and CDR2 is FNYEAQ. The CDR3 region is CASSGPGQGFNEQFF.